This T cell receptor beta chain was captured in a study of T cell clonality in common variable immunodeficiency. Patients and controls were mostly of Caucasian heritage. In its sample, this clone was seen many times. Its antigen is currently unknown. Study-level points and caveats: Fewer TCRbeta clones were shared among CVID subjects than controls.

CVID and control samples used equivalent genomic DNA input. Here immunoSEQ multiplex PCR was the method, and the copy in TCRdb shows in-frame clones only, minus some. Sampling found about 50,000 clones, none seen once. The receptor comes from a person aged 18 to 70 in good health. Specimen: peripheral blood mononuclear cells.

This chain's CDR3 is CASSLSPDTDTQYF. The part of the CDR3 DNA that was read is TGTGCCAGCAGCCTTAGCCCCGATACAGATACG. V gene TRBV6-4 combines with J gene TRBJ2-3; D ambiguous. The CDR3 extends 3 residues past the end of the read, so its final part is completed from the germline J gene. Trimming stripped 6 bases from V and 3 bases from J, with 13 bases between. The CDR3 is made up of 14 amino acids. Germline assignment: CDR1 MRHNA and CDR2 SNTAGT.